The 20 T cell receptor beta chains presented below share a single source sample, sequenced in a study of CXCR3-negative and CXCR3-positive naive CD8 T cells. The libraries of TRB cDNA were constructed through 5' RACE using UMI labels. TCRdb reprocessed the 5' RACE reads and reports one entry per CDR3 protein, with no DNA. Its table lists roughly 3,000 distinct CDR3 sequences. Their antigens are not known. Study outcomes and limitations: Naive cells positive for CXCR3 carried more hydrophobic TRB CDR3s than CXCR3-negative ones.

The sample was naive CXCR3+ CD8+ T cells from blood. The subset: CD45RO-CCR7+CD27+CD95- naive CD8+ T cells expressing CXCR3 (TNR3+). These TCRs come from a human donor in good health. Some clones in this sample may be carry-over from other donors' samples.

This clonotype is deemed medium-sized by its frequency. This CDR3 reads CSANVGGLGTEAFF. This chain connects TRBV20-1 to TRBJ1-1; TCRdb calls TRBD1, which cannot be checked without DNA. The CDR3 sequence is 14 residues long. Germline CDR1 and CDR2: DFQATT and SNEGSKA (reference sequence).

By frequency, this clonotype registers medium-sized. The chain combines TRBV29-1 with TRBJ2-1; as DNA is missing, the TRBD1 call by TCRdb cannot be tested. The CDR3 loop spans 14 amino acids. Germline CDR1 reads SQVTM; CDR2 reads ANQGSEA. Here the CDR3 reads CSVGGAIDHNEQFF.

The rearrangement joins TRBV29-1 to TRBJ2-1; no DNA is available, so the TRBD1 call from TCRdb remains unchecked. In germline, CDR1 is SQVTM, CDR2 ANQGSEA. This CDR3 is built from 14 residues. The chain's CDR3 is CSATGGGFPNEQFF.

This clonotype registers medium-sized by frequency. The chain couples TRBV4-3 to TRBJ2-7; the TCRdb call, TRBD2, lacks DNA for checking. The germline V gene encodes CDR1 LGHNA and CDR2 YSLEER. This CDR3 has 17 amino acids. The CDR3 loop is CASSQGHGPEISYEQYF.

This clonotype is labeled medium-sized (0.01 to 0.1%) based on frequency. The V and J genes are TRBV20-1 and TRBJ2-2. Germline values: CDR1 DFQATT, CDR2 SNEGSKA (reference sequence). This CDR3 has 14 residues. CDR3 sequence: CSAEDFANTGELFF.

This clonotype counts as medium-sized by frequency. CDR3 sequence reads: CASSETGGYGYTF. V is TRBV12-3 or TRBV12-4 and J is TRBJ1-2; TCRdb designates TRBD1, a call that cannot be tested without DNA. This CDR3 has 13 residues.

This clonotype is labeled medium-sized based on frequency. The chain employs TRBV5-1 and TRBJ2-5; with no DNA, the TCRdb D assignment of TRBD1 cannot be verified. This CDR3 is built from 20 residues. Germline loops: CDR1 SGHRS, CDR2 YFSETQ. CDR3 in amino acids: CASSSIERPGDRGHQETQYF.

CDR3 sequence reads: CASSLASRGTGPSTDTQYF. This rearrangement joins TRBV7-6 to TRBJ2-3; TCRdb's assignment of TRBD1 cannot be checked, as there is no DNA. Germline V gene data show CDR1 as SGHVS and CDR2 as FNYEAQ. The CDR3 spans 19 residues.

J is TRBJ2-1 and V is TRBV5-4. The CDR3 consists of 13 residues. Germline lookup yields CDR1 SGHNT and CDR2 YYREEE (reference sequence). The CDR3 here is CASTESAYDEQFF. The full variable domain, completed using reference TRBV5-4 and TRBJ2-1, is ETGVTQSPTHLIKTRGQQVTLRCSSQSGHNTVSWYQQALGQGPQFIFQYYREEENGRGNFPPRFSGLQFPNYSSELNVNALELDDSALYLCASTESAYDEQFFGPGTRLTVL.

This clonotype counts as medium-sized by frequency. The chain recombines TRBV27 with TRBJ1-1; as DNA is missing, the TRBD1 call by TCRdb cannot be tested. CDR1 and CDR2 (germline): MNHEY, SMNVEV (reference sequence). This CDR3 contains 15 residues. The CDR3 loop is CASSLQGSMNTEAFF.

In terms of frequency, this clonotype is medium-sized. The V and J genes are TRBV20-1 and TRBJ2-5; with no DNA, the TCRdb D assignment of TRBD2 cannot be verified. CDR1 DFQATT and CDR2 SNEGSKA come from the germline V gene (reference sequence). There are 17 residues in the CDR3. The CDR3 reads CSARVLQGLYTQETQYF.

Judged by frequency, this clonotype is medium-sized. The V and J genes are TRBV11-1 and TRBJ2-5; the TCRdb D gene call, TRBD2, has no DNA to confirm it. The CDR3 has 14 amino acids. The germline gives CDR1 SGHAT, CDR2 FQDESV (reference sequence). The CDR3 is CASSLSGGDETQYF. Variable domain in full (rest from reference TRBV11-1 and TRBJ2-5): EAEVAQSPRYKITEKSQAVAFWCDPISGHATLYWYRQILGQGPELLVQFQDESVVDDSQLPKDRFSAERLKGVDSTLKIQPAELGDSAMYLCASSLSGGDETQYFGPGTRLLVL.

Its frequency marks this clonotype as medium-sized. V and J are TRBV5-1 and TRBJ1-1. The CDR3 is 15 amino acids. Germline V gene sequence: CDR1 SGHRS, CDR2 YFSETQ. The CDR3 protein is CASNSGMGDNTEAFF.

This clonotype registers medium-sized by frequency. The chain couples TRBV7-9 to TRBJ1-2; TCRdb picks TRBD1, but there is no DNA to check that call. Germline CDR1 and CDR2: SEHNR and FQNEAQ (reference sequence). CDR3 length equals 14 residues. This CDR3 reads CASSPVIPGSGYTF.

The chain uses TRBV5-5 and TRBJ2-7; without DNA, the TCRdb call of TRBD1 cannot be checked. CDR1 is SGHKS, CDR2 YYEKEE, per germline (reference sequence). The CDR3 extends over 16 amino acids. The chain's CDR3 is CASSQEGTGSSYEQYF.

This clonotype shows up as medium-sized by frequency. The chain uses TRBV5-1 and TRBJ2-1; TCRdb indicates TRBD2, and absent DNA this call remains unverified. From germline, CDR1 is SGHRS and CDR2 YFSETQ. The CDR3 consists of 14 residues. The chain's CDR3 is CASTGTSGFNEQFF. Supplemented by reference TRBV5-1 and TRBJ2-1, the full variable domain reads KAGVTQTPRYLIKTRGQQVTLSCSPISGHRSVSWYQQTPGQGLQFLFEYFSETQRNKGNFPGRFSGRQFSNSRSEMNVSTLELGDSALYLCASTGTSGFNEQFFGPGTRLTVL.

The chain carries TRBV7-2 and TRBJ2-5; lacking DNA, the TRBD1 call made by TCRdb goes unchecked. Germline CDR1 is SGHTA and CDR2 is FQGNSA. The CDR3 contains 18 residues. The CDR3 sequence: CASSSRTLLDESGETQYF.

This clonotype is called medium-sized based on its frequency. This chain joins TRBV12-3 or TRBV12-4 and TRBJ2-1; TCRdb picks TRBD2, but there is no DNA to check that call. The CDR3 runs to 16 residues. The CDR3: CASSLTTSGSFNEQFF.

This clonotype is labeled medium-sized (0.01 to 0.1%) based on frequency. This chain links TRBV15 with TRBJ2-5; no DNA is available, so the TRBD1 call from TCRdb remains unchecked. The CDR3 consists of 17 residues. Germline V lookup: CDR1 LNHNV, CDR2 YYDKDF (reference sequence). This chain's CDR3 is CATSTRRDGRYQETQYF.

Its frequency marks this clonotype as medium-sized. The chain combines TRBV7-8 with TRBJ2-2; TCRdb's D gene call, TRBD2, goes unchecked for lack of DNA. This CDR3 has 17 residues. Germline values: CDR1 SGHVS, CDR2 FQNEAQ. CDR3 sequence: CASSFLDWREYGGELFF. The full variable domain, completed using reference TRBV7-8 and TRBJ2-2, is GAGVSQSPRYKVAKRGQDVALRCDPISGHVSLFWYQQALGQGPEFLTYFQNEAQLDKSGLPSDRFFAERPEGSVSTLKIQRTQQEDSAVYLCASSFLDWREYGGELFFGEGSRLTVL.